Listed here are 29 T cell receptor beta chains from one sample, sequenced in a study of blood T cell repertoires in COVID-19. Profiling relied on immunoSEQ multiplex PCR, and the TCRdb table lists in-frame clones only, not all of them. Among more than 95,000 clones listed, 84% were seen once. Sequences were obtained from peripheral blood. The receptors were gathered from a man in his sixties with acute or convalescent COVID-19.

The V call is TRBV10-3, the J call TRBJ1-1; 8 bases map to TRBD1. This CDR3 spans 15 amino acids. The V gene's germline CDR1 is ENHRY and CDR2 SYGVKD. Trimming at V came to 4 bases and at J to 4 bases, leaving 8 bases not matched to a gene. This CDR3 is CAISGQGAQVTEAFF. In DNA, the CDR3 is TGTGCCATCAGTGGTCAGGGGGCTCAGGTCACTGAAGCTTTCTTT.

The J gene is TRBJ2-1, the V gene TRBV5-1, with D possibly being TRBD1 (5 bases). Trimming stripped 0 bases from V and 4 bases from J, with 11 bases between. Germline V gene lookup returns CDR1 SGHRS and CDR2 YFSETQ. The CDR3 totals 15 residues. The CDR3: CASSLDGAAYNEQFF. CDR3 DNA sequence: TGCGCCAGCAGCTTGGATGGGGCAGCATACAATGAGCAGTTCTTC.

The chain recombines TRBV3-1 (or the pseudogene TRBV3-2) with TRBJ2-3, with 9 bases that match TRBD2. Germline V gene sequence: CDR1 LGHDT, CDR2 YNNKEL (reference sequence). The J segment lost 5 bases and the V segment lost 7 bases, leaving 7 bases of the junction unmatched. The CDR3 is 14 residues long. The CDR3 is CASKAGGPIDTQYF. In DNA form, the CDR3 reads TGTGCCAGCAAGGCGGGAGGGCCAATAGATACGCAGTATTTT.

The CDR3 DNA sequence: TGTGCCAGCAGCCTCCGGGACAGCTCAATTCCCCTTAATGAAAAACTGTTTTTT. This codes for CASSLRDSSIPLNEKLFF. The V gene is TRBV5-4, the J gene TRBJ1-4, with TRBD1 matching over 7 bases. The CDR3 is 18 residues long. V shed 4 bases, J shed 4 bases, and the junction held 16 bases outside the gene matches. The germline gives CDR1 SGHNT, CDR2 YYREEE (reference sequence).

The genes are TRBV27 and TRBJ2-1; the match to TRBD2 covers 12 bases. Germline V gene sequence: CDR1 MNHEY, CDR2 SMNVEV (reference sequence). With 8 bases clipped from V and 6 bases from J, the junction kept 11 bases outside the gene matches. The CDR3 spans 16 residues. The CDR3 here is CASRIAGTSGFNEQFF. The CDR3 region has the DNA TGTGCCAGCCGAATCGCCGGGACTAGCGGGTTCAATGAGCAGTTCTTC.

This clone was picked up a small number of times. The chain employs TRBV10-1 and TRBJ2-3; 7 bases are shared with TRBD2. Germline V CDR1 and CDR2: WNHNN, SYGVQD (reference sequence). The CDR3 has 15 residues. With V trimmed by 0 bases and J by 2 bases, 2 bases remained unmatched. This CDR3 is CASSESLADTDTQYF. CDR3 sequence (DNA): TGCGCCAGCAGTGAGTCCCTAGCGGACACAGATACGCAGTATTTT.

This chain connects TRBV6-5 to TRBJ1-1; TRBD1 might be the D (5 bases). CDR3 size: 13 residues. Germline CDR1 and CDR2: MNHEY and SVGAGI. The V end was cut by 2 bases, the J end by 8 bases, with 12 bases between. CDR3 amino acids: CASSYEGVGEAFF. CDR3 nucleotide sequence: TGTGCCAGCAGTTACGAAGGGGTGGGGGAAGCTTTCTTT.

This chain uses TRBV27 with TRBJ2-7, with TRBD1 matching 8 bases. Germline V gene lookup returns CDR1 MNHEY and CDR2 SMNVEV (reference sequence). J was trimmed by 4 bases and V by 5 bases; bases with no gene match: 4. The CDR3 loop spans 13 amino acids. DNA of the CDR3: TGTGCCAGCAGTGTAAGACAGGGGTACGAGCAGTACTTC. Translated: CASSVRQGYEQYF.

This sequence joins TRBV7-9 and TRBJ2-7; possible D gene TRBD2, 7 bases. CDR3 length: 14 amino acids. V was pared by 2 bases and J by 3 bases, with 11 bases between. CDR1 and CDR2 (germline): SEHNR, FQNEAQ (reference sequence). The CDR3: CASSLLADSYEQYF. CDR3 DNA: TGTGCCAGCAGCTTACTAGCGGACAGCTACGAGCAGTACTTC.

In this sample, this clone turned up a few times. The CDR3 sequence is CASSRTFGRGGGNTIYF. CDR3 coding DNA: TGTGCCAGCAGCCGAACCTTTGGCAGGGGTGGTGGAAACACCATATATTTT. The chain couples TRBV7-8 to TRBJ1-3; D perhaps matches TRBD1 (6 bases). The CDR3 is 17 amino acids. Looked up from germline, CDR1 is SGHVS and CDR2 is FQNEAQ. Trimming stripped 5 bases from V and 3 bases from J, with 20 bases between.

V usage is TRBV6-6 and J usage is TRBJ1-4; maybe TRBD1 (5 bases). This CDR3 is built from 14 residues. Looked up from germline, CDR1 is MNHNY and CDR2 is SVGAGI (reference sequence). Trimming took off 5 bases at V and 3 bases at J, with 10 bases between the two ends. The CDR3 here is CASSRQLSNEKLFF. The CDR3 DNA sequence: TGTGCCAGCAGTAGACAGCTTTCTAATGAAAAACTGTTTTTT.

The CDR3 region is CASSKRTGDGTDTQYF. The CDR3 bases are TGTGCCAGCAGCAAAAGGACAGGGGACGGCACAGATACGCAGTATTTT. The chain couples TRBV2 to TRBJ2-3, with TRBD1 identical over 9 bases. CDR1 and CDR2 (germline): SNHLY, FYNNEI. With 6 bases clipped from V and 1 base from J, the junction kept 8 bases outside the gene matches. CDR3 length: 16 residues. The complete variable domain, with remaining parts taken from reference TRBV2 and TRBJ2-3, reads EPEVTQTPSHQVTQMGQEVILRCVPISNHLYFYWYRQILGQKVEFLVSFYNNEISEKSEIFDDQFSVERPDGSNFTLKIRSTKLEDSAMYFCASSKRTGDGTDTQYFGPGTRLTVL.

CDR3 DNA sequence: TGTGCCAGCAGCTTGGCCGGGCCGGGACTAGTGGTGACCCAGTACTTC. Translation: CASSLAGPGLVVTQYF. The rearrangement links TRBV5-4 to TRBJ2-5; 8 bases are shared with TRBD2. The CDR3 length is 16 residues. J gave up 7 bases and V 0 bases, and 11 bases lay outside the gene matches. Germline-derived CDR1 and CDR2 are SGHNT and YYREEE (reference sequence).

V and J are TRBV9 and TRBJ2-3; D might be TRBD1 (6 bases). V lost 0 bases and J 1 base, leaving 12 bases between the germline ends. Germline assignment: CDR1 SGDLS and CDR2 YYNGEE. The length of the CDR3 is 16 residues. The CDR3 coding sequence is TGTGCCAGCAGCGTAGTCCCGGCAGGGGGCACAGATACGCAGTATTTT. Translating it yields CASSVVPAGGTDTQYF.

The rearrangement joins TRBV2 to TRBJ2-4, with D tentatively TRBD2 (5 bases). Germline loops: CDR1 SNHLY, CDR2 FYNNEI. V lost 4 bases, J lost 6 bases, and 13 bases lay in between. The CDR3 runs to 14 residues. CDR3 sequence: CASSGAGLLNIQYF. CDR3 nucleotide sequence: TGTGCCAGCAGTGGGGCCGGACTCCTAAACATTCAGTACTTC. Together with reference TRBV2 and TRBJ2-4, the CDR3 gives the full variable domain: EPEVTQTPSHQVTQMGQEVILRCVPISNHLYFYWYRQILGQKVEFLVSFYNNEISEKSEIFDDQFSVERPDGSNFTLKIRSTKLEDSAMYFCASSGAGLLNIQYFGAGTRLSVL.

The chain carries TRBV29-1 and TRBJ2-5, with a tentative D call TRBD2 (5 bases). Trimming took off 4 bases at V and 1 base at J, with 7 bases between the two ends. Looked up from germline, CDR1 is SQVTM and CDR2 is ANQGSEA. This CDR3 contains 12 residues. This CDR3 is CSVVGIQETQYF. CDR3 DNA sequence: TGCAGCGTTGTCGGGATCCAAGAGACCCAGTACTTC.

The genes are TRBV6-5 and TRBJ2-7; D uncertain. Trimming took off 0 bases at V and 2 bases at J, with 11 bases between the two ends. CDR3 length: 15 amino acids. The germline CDR1 and CDR2 sequences are MNHEY and SVGAGI. The CDR3 reads CASSYSQTQTYEQYF. CDR3 bases: TGTGCCAGCAGTTACTCGCAAACGCAGACCTACGAGCAGTACTTC.

The gene calls are TRBV4-1 and TRBJ1-5; possible D gene TRBD1, 5 bases. Trimming cost V 1 base and J 7 bases, with 14 bases left between them. The CDR3 runs 15 residues. Germline CDR1 reads MGHRA; CDR2 reads YSYEKL. CDR3 in amino acids: CASSQGDSVVQPQHF. CDR3 bases: TGCGCCAGCAGCCAAGGTGACAGTGTGGTACAGCCCCAGCATTTT.

The chain uses TRBV29-1 and TRBJ2-5; D gene unclear. Germline assignment: CDR1 SQVTM and CDR2 ANQGSEA. CDR3 size: 14 residues. The V and J ends lost 3 bases and 2 bases respectively, with 13 bases between them. CDR3 nucleotide sequence: TGCAGCGTTGACTCACGGAGAGGACAAGAGACCCAGTACTTC. Translating it yields CSVDSRRGQETQYF.

The chain joins TRBV10-3 to TRBJ2-7, with 9 bases matching TRBD1. Losses at the gene ends were 4 bases for V and 4 bases for J; bases not matched to a gene: 8. This CDR3 is built from 15 residues. The germline CDR1 and CDR2 sequences are ENHRY and SYGVKD. CDR3 sequence: CAISGATGGVYEQYF. CDR3 sequence (DNA): TGTGCCATCAGTGGGGCGACAGGGGGGGTGTACGAGCAGTACTTC.

This chain joins TRBV11-3 and TRBJ1-2, with TRBD1 matching over 7 bases. The CDR3 runs to 14 residues. The germline V gene has CDR1 SGHNT and CDR2 YENEEA. The V gene end was trimmed by 4 bases and the J gene end by 5 bases; junction bases not matched to a gene: 7. The CDR3 coding sequence is TGTGCCAGCAGCTCGCCGGGACAGCAATATGGCTACACCTTC. Translating gives CASSSPGQQYGYTF.

J is TRBJ2-5 and V is TRBV5-6, with 7 bases fitting TRBD2. CDR1 is SGHDT and CDR2 is YYEEEE in the germline V gene. This CDR3 is 15 amino acids long. Unmatched junction bases numbered 8, after V lost 4 bases and J lost 2 bases. The CDR3 nucleotides are TGTGCCAGCAGCCCGGGCCAGGGAGGGCAAGAGACCCAGTACTTC. This translates into CASSPGQGGQETQYF.

This clone was seen more than once but under ten times. The rearrangement uses TRBV5-6 and TRBJ1-2; TRBD1 might be the D (5 bases). With 4 bases removed from V and 8 bases from J, the gap between germline ends came to 15 bases. This CDR3 spans 13 amino acids. Germline V gene sequence: CDR1 SGHDT, CDR2 YYEEEE. The CDR3 reads CASSVTDISGYTF. For the CDR3, the DNA is TGTGCCAGCAGCGTCACGGACATTTCCGGCTACACCTTC.

The V call is TRBV2, the J call TRBJ1-5, with TRBD1 matching over 7 bases. This CDR3 comprises 13 residues. Losses at the gene ends were 5 bases for V and 5 bases for J; bases not matched to a gene: 3. CDR1 is SNHLY and CDR2 is FYNNEI in the germline V gene. The CDR3 DNA sequence: TGTGCCAGCAGTACCCAGGGGGATCAGCCCCAGCATTTT. Protein product: CASSTQGDQPQHF.

There are a few counts of this clone. This sequence joins TRBV18 and TRBJ1-1; tentative D call: TRBD1 (6 bases). Trimming cost V 6 bases and J 1 base, with 12 bases left between them. CDR3 size: 14 residues. CDR1 is KGHSH and CDR2 is LQKENI in the germline V gene. This CDR3 reads CASSRDTSNTEAFF. The CDR3 region has the DNA TGTGCCAGCTCCAGGGACACATCGAACACTGAAGCTTTCTTT. Together with reference TRBV18 and TRBJ1-1, the CDR3 gives the full variable domain: NAGVMQNPRHLVRRRGQEARLRCSPMKGHSHVYWYRQLPEEGLKFMVYLQKENIIDESGMPKERFSAEFPKEGPSILRIQQVVRGDSAAYFCASSRDTSNTEAFFGQGTRLTVV.

The rearrangement links TRBV6-2 or TRBV6-3 to TRBJ1-5; D may be TRBD1 (6 bases). CDR1 and CDR2 from the germline V gene are MNHEY and SVGEGT. Trimming removed 5 bases at V and 1 base at J, with 12 bases between. CDR3 length: 15 residues. The CDR3 loop reads CASSPGQGSNQPQHF. The CDR3 region has the DNA TGTGCCAGCAGTCCGGGACAAGGGAGCAATCAGCCCCAGCATTTT.

The V gene is TRBV19, the J gene TRBJ1-5; unclear D gene. The CDR3 is 13 residues long. CDR1 and CDR2 from the germline V gene are LNHDA and SQIVND (reference sequence). V dropped 1 base and J dropped 7 bases, with 8 bases sitting between them. The CDR3 spells CASSIGEAQPQHF. CDR3 DNA sequence: TGTGCCAGTAGTATAGGTGAGGCGCAGCCCCAGCATTTT. Full variable domain (remainder filled in from reference TRBV19 and TRBJ1-5): DGGITQSPKYLFRKEGQNVTLSCEQNLNHDAMYWYRQDPGQGLRLIYYSQIVNDFQKGDIAEGYSVSREKKESFPLTVTSAQKNPTAFYLCASSIGEAQPQHFGDGTRLSIL.

The CDR3 DNA reads as TGTGCCAGCAGTTTAGGGCAGGGAAACTATGGCTACACCTTC. Protein: CASSLGQGNYGYTF. The chain carries TRBV6-5 and TRBJ1-2, with D perhaps matching TRBD1 (5 bases). The CDR3 contains 14 residues. Per germline, CDR1 MNHEY and CDR2 SVGAGI. With 4 bases removed from V and 2 bases from J, the gap between germline ends came to 11 bases.

This clone has more than one count but fewer than ten. The chain is built from TRBV27 and TRBJ1-5, with D uncertain. V was cut by 4 bases and J by 4 bases, with 14 bases left in between. The CDR3 is made up of 15 amino acids. Looked up from germline, CDR1 is MNHEY and CDR2 is SMNVEV (reference sequence). CDR3 DNA sequence: TGTGCCAGCAGTTGGTTTCAGTTTCCAAATCAGCCCCAGCATTTT. It translates to CASSWFQFPNQPQHF.